What follows describes a single T cell receptor beta chain. Its antigen remains unidentified. The V end was cut by 8 bases, the J end by 6 bases, with 16 bases between. Looked up from germline, CDR1 is PRHDT and CDR2 is FYEKMQ (reference sequence). CDR3 size: 14 residues. The entry originates in a study of a mutant IDH1 vaccine in newly diagnosed glioma. Study at large: Patients in the study were vaccinated eight times, receiving shots in weeks 1, 3, 5, 7, 11, 15, 19 and 23. Prior therapy was radiotherapy, temozolomide, or both; most received both.

Clones were sequenced by immunoSEQ multiplex PCR, and TCRdb holds only the in-frame ones, with some missing. The sample yields tens of thousands of clones, roughly 85% seen once. Time point meaning: week 23, last vaccination. Doses comprised 300 ug of mutant IDH1 20-mer peptide each, plus topical imiquimod. Astrocytomas found in donors were new, WHO grade 3 or 4, IDH1-mutant and ATRX-lost. The clonotype was recovered from a woman between 45 and 65 years old with glioma. V is TRBV13 and J is TRBJ2-2, with a weak D call TRBD2 (7 bases). The specimen was PBMCs, collected from a glioma patient whose treatment included an IDH1 peptide vaccine. CDR3 protein: CASEFAGAPGELFF. In DNA, the CDR3 is TGTGCCAGCGAGTTCGCGGGGGCCCCCGGGGAGCTGTTTTTT.